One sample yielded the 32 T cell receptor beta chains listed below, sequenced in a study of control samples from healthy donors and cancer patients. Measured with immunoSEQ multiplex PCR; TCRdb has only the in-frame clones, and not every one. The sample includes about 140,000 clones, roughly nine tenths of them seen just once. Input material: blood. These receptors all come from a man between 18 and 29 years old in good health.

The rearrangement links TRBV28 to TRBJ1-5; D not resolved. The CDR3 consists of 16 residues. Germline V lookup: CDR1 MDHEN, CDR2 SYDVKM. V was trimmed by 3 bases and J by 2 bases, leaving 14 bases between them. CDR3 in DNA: TGTGCCAGCAGTTTCGGGAAGGCGTTCGGCAATCAGCCCCAGCATTTT. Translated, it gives CASSFGKAFGNQPQHF.

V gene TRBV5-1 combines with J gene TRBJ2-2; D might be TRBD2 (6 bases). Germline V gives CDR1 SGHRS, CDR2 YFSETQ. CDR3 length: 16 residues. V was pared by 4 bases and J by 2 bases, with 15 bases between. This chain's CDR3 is CASSLTGVGNTGELFF. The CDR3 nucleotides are TGCGCCAGCAGCCTAACGGGGGTAGGCAACACCGGGGAGCTGTTTTTT.

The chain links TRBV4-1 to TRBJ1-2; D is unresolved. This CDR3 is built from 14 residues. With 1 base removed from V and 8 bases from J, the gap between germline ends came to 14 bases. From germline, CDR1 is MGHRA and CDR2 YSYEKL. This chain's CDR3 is CASSQGPEGNGYTF. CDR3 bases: TGCGCCAGCAGCCAAGGGCCCGAAGGAAACGGCTACACCTTC.

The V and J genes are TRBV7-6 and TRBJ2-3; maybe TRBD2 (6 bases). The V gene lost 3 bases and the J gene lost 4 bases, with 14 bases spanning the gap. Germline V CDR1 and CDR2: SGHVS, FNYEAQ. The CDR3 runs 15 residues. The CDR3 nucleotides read TGTGCCAGCAGCTTCCGGGGCAGGGAGGCAGATACGCAGTATTTT. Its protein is CASSFRGREADTQYF.

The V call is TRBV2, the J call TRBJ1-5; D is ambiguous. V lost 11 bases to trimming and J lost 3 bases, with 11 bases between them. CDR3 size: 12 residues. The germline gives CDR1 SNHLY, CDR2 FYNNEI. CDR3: CAGAGVNQPQHF. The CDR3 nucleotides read TGTGCCGGTGCCGGGGTCAATCAGCCCCAGCATTTT.

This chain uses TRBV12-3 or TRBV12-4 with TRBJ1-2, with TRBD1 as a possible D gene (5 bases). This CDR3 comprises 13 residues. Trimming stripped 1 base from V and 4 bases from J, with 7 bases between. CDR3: CASSLGDGYGYTF. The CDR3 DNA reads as TGTGCCAGCAGTTTAGGGGACGGCTATGGCTACACCTTC.

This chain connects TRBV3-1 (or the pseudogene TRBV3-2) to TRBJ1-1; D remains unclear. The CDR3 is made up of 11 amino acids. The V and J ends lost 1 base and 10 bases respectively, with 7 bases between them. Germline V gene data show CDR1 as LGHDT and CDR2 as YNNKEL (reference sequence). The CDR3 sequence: CASSQGWIAFF. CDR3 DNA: TGTGCCAGCAGCCAAGGATGGATAGCTTTCTTT.

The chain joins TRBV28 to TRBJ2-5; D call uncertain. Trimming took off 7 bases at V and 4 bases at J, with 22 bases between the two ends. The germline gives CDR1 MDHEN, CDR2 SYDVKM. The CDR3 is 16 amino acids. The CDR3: CASTPSMGSPVETQYF. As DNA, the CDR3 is TGTGCCAGCACCCCGTCTATGGGGTCGCCGGTAGAGACCCAGTACTTC.

The CDR3 region has the DNA TGTGCCAGCAGTTTAAGGGGGGTCGGGGAGCTGTTTTTT. Amino acid sequence: CASSLRGVGELFF. The genes are TRBV12-3 or TRBV12-4 and TRBJ2-2, with D tentatively TRBD1 or TRBD2 (6 bases each). The V end lost 2 bases, the J end lost 7 bases, and 8 bases lay between the germline ends. CDR3 size: 13 residues.

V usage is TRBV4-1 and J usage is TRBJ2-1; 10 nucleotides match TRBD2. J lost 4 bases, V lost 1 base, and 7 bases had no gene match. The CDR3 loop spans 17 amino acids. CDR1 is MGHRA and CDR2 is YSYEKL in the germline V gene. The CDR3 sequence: CASSQVQRGGPYNEQFF. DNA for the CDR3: TGCGCCAGCAGCCAAGTCCAGCGGGGGGGCCCGTACAATGAGCAGTTCTTC.

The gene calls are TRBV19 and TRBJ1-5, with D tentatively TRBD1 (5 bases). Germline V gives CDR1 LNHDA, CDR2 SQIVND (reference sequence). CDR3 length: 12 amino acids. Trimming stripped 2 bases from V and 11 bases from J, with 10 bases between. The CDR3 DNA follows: TGTGCCAGTAGTATACCGGGGGGGACCCAGCATTTT. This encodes CASSIPGGTQHF.

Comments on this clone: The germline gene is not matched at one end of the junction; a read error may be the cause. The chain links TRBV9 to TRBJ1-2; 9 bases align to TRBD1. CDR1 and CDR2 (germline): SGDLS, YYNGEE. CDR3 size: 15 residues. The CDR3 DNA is TGTGCCAGCAGCGTATCGGGACAGGGCCTCGATGGCCACACCTTC. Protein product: CASSVSGQGLDGHTF.

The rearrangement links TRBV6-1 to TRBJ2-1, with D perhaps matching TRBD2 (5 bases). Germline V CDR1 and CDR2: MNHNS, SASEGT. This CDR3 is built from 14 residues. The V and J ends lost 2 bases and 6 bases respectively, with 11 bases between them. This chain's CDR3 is CASSEMASSNEQFF. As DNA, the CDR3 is TGTGCCAGCAGTGAAATGGCTAGCAGCAATGAGCAGTTCTTC.

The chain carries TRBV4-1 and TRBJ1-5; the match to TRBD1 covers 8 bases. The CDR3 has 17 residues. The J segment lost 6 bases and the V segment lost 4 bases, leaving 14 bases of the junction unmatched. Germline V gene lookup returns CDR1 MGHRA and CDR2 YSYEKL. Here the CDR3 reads CASSPGQGGGYGQPQHF. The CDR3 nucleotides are TGCGCCAGCAGCCCCGGACAGGGTGGGGGATACGGTCAGCCCCAGCATTTT.

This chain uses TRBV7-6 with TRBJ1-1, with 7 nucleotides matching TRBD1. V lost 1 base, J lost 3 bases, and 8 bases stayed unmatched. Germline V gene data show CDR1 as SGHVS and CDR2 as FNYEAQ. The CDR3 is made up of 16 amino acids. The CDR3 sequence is CASSLGHRGIDTEAFF. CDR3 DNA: TGTGCCAGCAGCTTAGGGCACAGGGGAATAGACACTGAAGCTTTCTTT.

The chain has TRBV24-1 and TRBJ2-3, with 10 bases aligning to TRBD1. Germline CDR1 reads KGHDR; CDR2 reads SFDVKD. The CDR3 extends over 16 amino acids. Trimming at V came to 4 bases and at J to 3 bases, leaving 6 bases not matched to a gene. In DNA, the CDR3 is TGTGCCACCAGTGAACCGACAGGGGGCGCGACAGATACGCAGTATTTT. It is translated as CATSEPTGGATDTQYF.

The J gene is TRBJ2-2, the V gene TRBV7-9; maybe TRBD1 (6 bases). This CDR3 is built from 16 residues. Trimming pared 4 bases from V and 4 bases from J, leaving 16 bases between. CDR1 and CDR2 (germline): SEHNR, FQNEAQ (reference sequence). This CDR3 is CASSSPGQGSTGELFF. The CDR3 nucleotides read TGTGCCAGCAGCTCCCCGGGGCAGGGGTCCACCGGGGAGCTGTTTTTT.

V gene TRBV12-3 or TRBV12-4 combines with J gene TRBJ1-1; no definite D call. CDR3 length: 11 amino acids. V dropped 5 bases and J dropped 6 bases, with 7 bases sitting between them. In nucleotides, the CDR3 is TGTGCCAGCAGTGCCCAATCTGAAGCTTTCTTT. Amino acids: CASSAQSEAFF.

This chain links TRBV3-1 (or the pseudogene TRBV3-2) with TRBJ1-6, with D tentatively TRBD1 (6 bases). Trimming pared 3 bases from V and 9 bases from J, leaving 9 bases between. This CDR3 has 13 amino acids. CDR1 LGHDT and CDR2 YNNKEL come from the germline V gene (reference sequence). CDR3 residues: CASSHYRVSPLHF. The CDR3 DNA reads TGTGCCAGCAGCCACTACAGGGTTTCACCCCTCCACTTT.

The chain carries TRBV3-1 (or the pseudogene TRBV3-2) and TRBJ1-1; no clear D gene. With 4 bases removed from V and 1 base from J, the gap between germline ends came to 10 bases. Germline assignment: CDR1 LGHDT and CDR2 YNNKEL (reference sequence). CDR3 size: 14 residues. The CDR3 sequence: CASSLVGGNTEAFF. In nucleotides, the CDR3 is TGTGCCAGCAGCCTCGTAGGTGGGAACACTGAAGCTTTCTTT.

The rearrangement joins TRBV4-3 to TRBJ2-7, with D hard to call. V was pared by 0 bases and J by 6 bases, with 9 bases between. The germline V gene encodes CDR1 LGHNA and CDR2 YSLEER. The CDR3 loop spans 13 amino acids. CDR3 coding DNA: TGCGCCAGCAGCCAAGAGGCCGGCCTCGAGCAGTACTTC. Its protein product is CASSQEAGLEQYF.

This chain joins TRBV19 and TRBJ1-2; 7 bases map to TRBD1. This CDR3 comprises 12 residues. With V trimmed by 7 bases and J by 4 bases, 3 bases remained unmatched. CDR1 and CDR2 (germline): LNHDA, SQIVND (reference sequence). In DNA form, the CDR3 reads TGTGCCAGTACCACAGGGGTCTATGGCTACACCTTC. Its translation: CASTTGVYGYTF. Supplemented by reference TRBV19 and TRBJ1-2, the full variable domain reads DGGITQSPKYLFRKEGQNVTLSCEQNLNHDAMYWYRQDPGQGLRLIYYSQIVNDFQKGDIAEGYSVSREKKESFPLTVTSAQKNPTAFYLCASTTGVYGYTFGSGTRLTVV.

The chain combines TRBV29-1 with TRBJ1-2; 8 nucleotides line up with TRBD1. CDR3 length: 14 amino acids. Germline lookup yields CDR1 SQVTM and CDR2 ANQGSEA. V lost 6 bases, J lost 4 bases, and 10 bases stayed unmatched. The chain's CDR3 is CSVSGRGLSYGYTF. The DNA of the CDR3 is TGCAGCGTATCAGGCAGGGGGCTAAGCTATGGCTACACCTTC.

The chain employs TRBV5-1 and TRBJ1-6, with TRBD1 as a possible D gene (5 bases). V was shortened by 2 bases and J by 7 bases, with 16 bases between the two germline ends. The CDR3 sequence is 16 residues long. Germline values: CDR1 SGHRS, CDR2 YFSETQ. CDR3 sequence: CASSLSGAGGNSPLHF. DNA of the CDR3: TGCGCCAGCAGCTTATCCGGGGCGGGGGGGAATTCACCCCTCCACTTT.

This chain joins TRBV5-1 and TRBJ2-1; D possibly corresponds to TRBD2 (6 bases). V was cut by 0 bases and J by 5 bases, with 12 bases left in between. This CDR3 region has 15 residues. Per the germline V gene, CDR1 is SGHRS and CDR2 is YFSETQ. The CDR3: CASSLVEGTNNEQFF. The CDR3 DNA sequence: TGCGCCAGCAGCTTGGTGGAGGGGACCAACAATGAGCAGTTCTTC.

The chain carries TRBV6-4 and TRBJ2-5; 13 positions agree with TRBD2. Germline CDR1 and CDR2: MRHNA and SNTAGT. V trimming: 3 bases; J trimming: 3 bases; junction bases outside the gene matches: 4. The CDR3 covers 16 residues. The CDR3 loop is CASSDPGTSGEETQYF. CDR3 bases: TGTGCCAGCAGTGATCCCGGGACTAGCGGGGAAGAGACCCAGTACTTC.

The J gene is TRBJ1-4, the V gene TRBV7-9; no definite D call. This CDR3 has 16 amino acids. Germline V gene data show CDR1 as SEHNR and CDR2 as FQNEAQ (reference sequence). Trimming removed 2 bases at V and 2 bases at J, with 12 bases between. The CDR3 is CASSLFTAGTNEKLFF. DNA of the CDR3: TGTGCCAGCAGCTTATTTACGGCAGGCACTAATGAAAAACTGTTTTTT.

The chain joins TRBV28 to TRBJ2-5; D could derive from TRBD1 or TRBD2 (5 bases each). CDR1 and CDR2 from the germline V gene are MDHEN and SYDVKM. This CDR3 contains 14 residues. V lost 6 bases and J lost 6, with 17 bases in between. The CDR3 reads CASSPGTAGKTQYF. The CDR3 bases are TGTGCCAGCAGCCCCGGGACGGCTGGAAAGACCCAGTACTTC.

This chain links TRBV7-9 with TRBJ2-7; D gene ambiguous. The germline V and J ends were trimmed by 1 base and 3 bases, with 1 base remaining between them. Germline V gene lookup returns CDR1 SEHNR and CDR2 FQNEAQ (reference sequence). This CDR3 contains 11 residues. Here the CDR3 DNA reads TGTGCCAGCAGCTTAGACTACGAGCAGTACTTC. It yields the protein CASSLDYEQYF.

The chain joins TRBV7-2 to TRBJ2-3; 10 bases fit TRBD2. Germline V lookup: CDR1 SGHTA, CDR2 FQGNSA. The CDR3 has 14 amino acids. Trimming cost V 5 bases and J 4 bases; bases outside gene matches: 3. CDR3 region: CASSRGLAADTQYF. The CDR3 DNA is TGTGCCAGCAGCCGCGGACTAGCGGCAGATACGCAGTATTTT.

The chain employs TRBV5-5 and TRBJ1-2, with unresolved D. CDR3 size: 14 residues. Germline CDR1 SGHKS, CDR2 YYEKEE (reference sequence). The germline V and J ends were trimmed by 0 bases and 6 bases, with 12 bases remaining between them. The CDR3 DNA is TGTGCCAGCAGCTTGGGTAGCCATCCGGATGGCTACACCTTC. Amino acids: CASSLGSHPDGYTF.

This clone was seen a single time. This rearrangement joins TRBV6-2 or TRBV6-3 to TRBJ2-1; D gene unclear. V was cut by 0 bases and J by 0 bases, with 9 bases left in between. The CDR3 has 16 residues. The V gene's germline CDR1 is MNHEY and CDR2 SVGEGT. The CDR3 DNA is TGTGCCAGCAGTTACTCTTATGGGCCCTCCTACAATGAGCAGTTCTTC. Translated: CASSYSYGPSYNEQFF.